The clone carrying this T cell receptor (beta chain) was observed at least ten times. These data are taken from a study of patients and donors after allogeneic stem cell transplantation. TCRdb re-called the RT-PCR reads with MiXCR, one entry per CDR3 protein. The table has 800,000 to 1,000,000 distinct CDR3 sequences, more than 15% seen once. The sequence was obtained from a human donor who was either an allogeneic HSCT recipient or a stem cell or donor lymphocyte infusion donor (not recorded which). It is not recorded whose cells these are; they may come from a transplant donor. Sample: blood, either unsorted or a sorted T cell fraction (not recorded which).

The CDR3 DNA follows: TGTGCCAGCAGTAGACAGGGGGCTGGTGGCTACACCTTC. As protein: CASSRQGAGGYTF. The V and J genes are TRBV12-3 or TRBV12-4 and TRBJ1-2; 10 bases are shared with TRBD1. This CDR3 region has 13 residues. V was clipped by 5 bases and J by 7 bases; unmatched bases: 4.